This TCR beta chain comes out of a study of T cell repertoires in cytomegalovirus infection. Study context: It can be stated that public TCR beta signatures indicated CMV infection as well as a matching HLA type. Study results and limitations: Summed frequency of public TCR beta families distinguished CMV carriers with the relevant HLA. Predominance within the ex vivo response was attributable to HLA-C-restricted CMV-specific TCR beta clonotypes.

On this clonotype itself: Its antigen remains unidentified.

V lost 4 bases and J lost 3; bases outside the gene matches: 4. Germline CDR1 and CDR2: SGHVS and FQNEAQ. CDR3 length: 14 amino acids. One entry per CDR3 protein, called by TCRdb with MiXCR from the reads. The table has fewer than 300,000 distinct CDR3 sequences, about a quarter seen once. The chain joins TRBV7-8 to TRBJ2-7; TRBD1 matches at 9 bases. Sequencing was carried out using PBMCs. The TCR originated in a human donor in good health (CMV status not recorded). Some clones in this sample may be carry-over from other donors' samples. The chain's CDR3 is CASSYGTGIYEQYF. The CDR3 coding sequence is TGTGCCAGCAGCTACGGGACAGGGATCTACGAGCAGTACTTC. The variable domain in full, completed from reference TRBV7-8 and TRBJ2-7, reads GAGVSQSPRYKVAKRGQDVALRCDPISGHVSLFWYQQALGQGPEFLTYFQNEAQLDKSGLPSDRFFAERPEGSVSTLKIQRTQQEDSAVYLCASSYGTGIYEQYFGPGTRLTVT.